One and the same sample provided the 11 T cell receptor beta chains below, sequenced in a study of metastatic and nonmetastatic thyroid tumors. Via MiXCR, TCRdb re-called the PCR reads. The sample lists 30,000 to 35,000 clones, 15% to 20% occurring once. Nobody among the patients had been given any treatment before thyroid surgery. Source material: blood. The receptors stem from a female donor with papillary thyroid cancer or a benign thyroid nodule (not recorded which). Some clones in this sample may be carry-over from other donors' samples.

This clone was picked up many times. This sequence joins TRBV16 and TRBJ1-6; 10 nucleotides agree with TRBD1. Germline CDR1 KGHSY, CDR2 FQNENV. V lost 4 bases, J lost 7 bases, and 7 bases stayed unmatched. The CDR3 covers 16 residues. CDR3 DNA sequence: TGTGCCAGCAGCCGACGAGACAGGGGGCTAAATTCACCCCTCCACTTT. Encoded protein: CASSRRDRGLNSPLHF. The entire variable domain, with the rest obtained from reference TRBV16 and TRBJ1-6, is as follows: GEEVAQTPKHLVRGEGQKAKLYCAPIKGHSYVFWYQQVLKNEFKFLISFQNENVFDETGMPKERFSAKCLPNSPCSLEIQATKLEDSAVYFCASSRRDRGLNSPLHFGNGTRLTVT.

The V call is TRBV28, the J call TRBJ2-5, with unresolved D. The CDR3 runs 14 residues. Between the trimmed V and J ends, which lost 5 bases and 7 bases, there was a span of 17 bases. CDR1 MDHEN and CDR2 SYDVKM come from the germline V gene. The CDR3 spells CASSPLLGRATQYF. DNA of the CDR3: TGTGCCAGCAGTCCCCTATTAGGGCGAGCGACCCAGTACTTC.

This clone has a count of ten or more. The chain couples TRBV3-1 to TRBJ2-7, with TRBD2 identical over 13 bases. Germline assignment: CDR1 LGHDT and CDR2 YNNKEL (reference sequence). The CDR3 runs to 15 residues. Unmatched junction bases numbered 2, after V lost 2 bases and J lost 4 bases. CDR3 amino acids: CASSQKGLAGYEQYF. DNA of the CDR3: TGTGCCAGCAGCCAAAAGGGACTAGCGGGGTACGAGCAGTACTTC.

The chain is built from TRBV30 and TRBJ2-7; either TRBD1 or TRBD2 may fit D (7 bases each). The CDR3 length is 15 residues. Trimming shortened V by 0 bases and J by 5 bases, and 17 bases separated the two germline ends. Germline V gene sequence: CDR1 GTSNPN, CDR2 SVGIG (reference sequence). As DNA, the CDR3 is TGTGCCTGGAGTGTATCAGGGGGGGAATGGGACGAGCAGTACTTC. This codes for CAWSVSGGEWDEQYF.

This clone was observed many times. CDR3 sequence: CASSQGRIGNIQYF. DNA for the CDR3: TGTGCCAGCAGCCAGGGACGCATTGGAAACATTCAGTACTTC. The V gene is TRBV4-2, the J gene TRBJ2-4; either TRBD1 or TRBD2 may supply D (5 bases each). Germline V gene sequence: CDR1 LGHNA, CDR2 YNFKEQ. The CDR3 consists of 14 residues. V lost 3 bases, J lost 6 bases, and 12 bases lay in between.

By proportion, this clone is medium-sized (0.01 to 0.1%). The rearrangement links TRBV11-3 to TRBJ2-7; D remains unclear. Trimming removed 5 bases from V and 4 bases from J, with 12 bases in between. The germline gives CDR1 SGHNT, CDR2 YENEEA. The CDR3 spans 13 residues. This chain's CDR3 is CASSINDGYEQYF. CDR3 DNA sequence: TGTGCCAGCAGCATCAACGATGGGTACGAGCAGTACTTC.

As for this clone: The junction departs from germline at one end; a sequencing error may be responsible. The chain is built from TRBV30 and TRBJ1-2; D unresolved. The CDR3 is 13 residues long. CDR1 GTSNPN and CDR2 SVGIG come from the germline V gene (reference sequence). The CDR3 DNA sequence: TGTGCCTCTCTTGCTGGATCAAACTATGTCTACACCTTC. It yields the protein CASLAGSNYVYTF.

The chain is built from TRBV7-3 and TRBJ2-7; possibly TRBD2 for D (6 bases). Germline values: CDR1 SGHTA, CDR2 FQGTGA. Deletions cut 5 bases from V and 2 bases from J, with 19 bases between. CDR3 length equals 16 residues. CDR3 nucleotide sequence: TGTGCCAGCAGCCCAAGGGTGTCTAGCGAGACCTACGAGCAGTACTTC. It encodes CASSPRVSSETYEQYF.

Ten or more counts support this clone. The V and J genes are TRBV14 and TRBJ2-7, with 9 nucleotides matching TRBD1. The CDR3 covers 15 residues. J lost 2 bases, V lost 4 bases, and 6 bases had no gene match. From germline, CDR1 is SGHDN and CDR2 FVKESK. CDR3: CASSPLRQGAYEQYF. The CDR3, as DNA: TGTGCCAGCAGCCCCCTACGACAGGGGGCCTACGAGCAGTACTTC.

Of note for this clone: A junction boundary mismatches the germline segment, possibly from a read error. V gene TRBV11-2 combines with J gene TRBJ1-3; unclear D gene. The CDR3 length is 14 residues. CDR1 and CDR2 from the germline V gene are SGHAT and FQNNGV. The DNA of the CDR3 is TGTGCCTGCAGCCCAGAGATGATTTTAGACACCATATATTTT. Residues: CACSPEMILDTIYF. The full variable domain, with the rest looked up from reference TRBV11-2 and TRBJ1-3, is EAGVAQSPRYKIIEKRQSVAFWCNPISGHATLYWYQQILGQGPKLLIQFQNNGVVDDSQLPKDRFSAERLKGVDSTLKIQPAKLEDSAVYLCACSPEMILDTIYFGEGSWLTVV.

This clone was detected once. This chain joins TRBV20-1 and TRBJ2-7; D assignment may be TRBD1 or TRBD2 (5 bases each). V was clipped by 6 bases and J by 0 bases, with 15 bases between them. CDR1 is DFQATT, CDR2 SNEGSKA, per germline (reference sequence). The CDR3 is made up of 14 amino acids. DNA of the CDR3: TGCAGTGCGCACCGGGACGGAAGCTCCTACGAGCAGTACTTC. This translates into CSAHRDGSSYEQYF.